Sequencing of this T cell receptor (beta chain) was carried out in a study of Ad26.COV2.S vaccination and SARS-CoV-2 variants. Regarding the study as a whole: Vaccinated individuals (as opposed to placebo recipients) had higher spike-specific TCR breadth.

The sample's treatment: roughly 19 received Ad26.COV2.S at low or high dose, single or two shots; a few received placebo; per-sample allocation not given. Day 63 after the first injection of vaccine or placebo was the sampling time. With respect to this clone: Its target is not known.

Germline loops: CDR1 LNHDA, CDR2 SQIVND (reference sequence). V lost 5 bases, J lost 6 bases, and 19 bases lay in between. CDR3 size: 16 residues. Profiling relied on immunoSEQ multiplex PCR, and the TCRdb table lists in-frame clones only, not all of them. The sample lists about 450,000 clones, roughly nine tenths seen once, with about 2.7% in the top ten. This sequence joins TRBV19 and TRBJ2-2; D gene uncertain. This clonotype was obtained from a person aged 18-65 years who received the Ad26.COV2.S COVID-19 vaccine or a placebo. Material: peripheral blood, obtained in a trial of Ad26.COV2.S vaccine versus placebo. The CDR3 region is CASSRRAGMGAGELFF. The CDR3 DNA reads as TGTGCCAGTAGTCGGCGCGCTGGGATGGGTGCCGGGGAGCTGTTTTTT.